These 14 T cell receptor beta chains were sequenced from one sample in a study of shared clonotypes between healthy human individuals. Generated by immunoSEQ multiplex PCR, the TCRdb table keeps only in-frame clones and is missing some. The sample lists nearly 2 million clones; about 95% were seen once. It was CD45RO-negative cells, positively selected for CCR7, that made up naive CD8 cells, with terminally differentiated effector memory CD45RA+ cells excluded. The material sequenced was naive CD8+ T cells sorted from blood. These receptor sequences come from a man aged 18 to 29 in good health.

This clone occurred once. The chain links TRBV13 to TRBJ2-2; D may match TRBD1 or TRBD2 (5 bases each). The CDR3 runs 13 residues. The germline CDR1 and CDR2 sequences are PRHDT and FYEKMQ (reference sequence). Trimming left V 6 bases short and J 4 bases short, with 9 bases between. CDR3 in amino acids: CASSGGATGELFF. CDR3 nucleotide sequence: TGTGCCAGCAGTGGGGGTGCCACCGGGGAGCTGTTTTTT.

The rearrangement joins TRBV6-5 to TRBJ2-7; no firm D call. This CDR3 spans 13 amino acids. Germline CDR1 MNHEY, CDR2 SVGAGI. Trimming shortened V by 0 bases and J by 3 bases, and 6 bases separated the two germline ends. CDR3 amino acids: CASSYSEHYEQYF. DNA of the CDR3: TGTGCCAGCAGTTACTCGGAGCACTACGAGCAGTACTTC.

The CDR3, as DNA: TGTGCCAGCAGTGACATAGCGGAGAACCAAGAGACCCAGTACTTC. It encodes CASSDIAENQETQYF. The J gene is TRBJ2-5, the V gene TRBV27; perhaps TRBD2 as D (6 bases). Germline V lookup: CDR1 MNHEY, CDR2 SMNVEV (reference sequence). The CDR3 runs to 15 residues. V was trimmed by 5 bases and J by 0 bases, leaving 13 bases between them.

V is TRBV28 and J is TRBJ1-1, with no clear D. The CDR3 sequence is 13 residues long. Germline assignment: CDR1 MDHEN and CDR2 SYDVKM. V was shortened by 1 base and J by 4 bases, with 7 bases between the two germline ends. CDR3 sequence: CASSLLSTTEAFF. CDR3 DNA sequence: TGTGCCAGCAGTTTATTAAGTACCACTGAAGCTTTCTTT.

The chain has TRBV5-4 and TRBJ1-2; D may be TRBD1 (6 bases). CDR1 SGHNT and CDR2 YYREEE come from the germline V gene (reference sequence). Trimming removed 1 base from V and 6 bases from J, with 10 bases in between. The CDR3 spans 13 residues. Here the CDR3 reads CASSLFAGDGYTF. The CDR3 bases are TGTGCCAGCAGCTTGTTTGCAGGGGATGGCTACACCTTC.

The gene calls are TRBV4-2 and TRBJ2-7, with 13 bases that match TRBD2. CDR3 size: 15 residues. CDR1 and CDR2 from the germline V gene are LGHNA and YNFKEQ. The junction had 5 bases not matched to a gene; V was cut back by 2 bases and J by 7 bases. This chain's CDR3 is CASSQQTSGGPEQYF. The CDR3 region has the DNA TGTGCCAGCAGCCAACAGACTAGCGGGGGGCCTGAGCAGTACTTC.

The chain carries TRBV29-1 and TRBJ2-3; D remains ambiguous. Between the trimmed V and J ends, which lost 4 bases and 2 bases, there was a span of 7 bases. Per germline, CDR1 SQVTM and CDR2 ANQGSEA. The CDR3 covers 12 residues. CDR3 amino acids: CSVVATTDTQYF. The CDR3 DNA reads as TGCAGCGTTGTGGCGACCACAGATACGCAGTATTTT.

Written as DNA, the CDR3 is TGTGCCAGCAGCGTAGAACCCAATTTCTACGAGCAGTACTTC. It is translated as CASSVEPNFYEQYF. This chain uses TRBV9 with TRBJ2-7; D gene uncertain. Trimming pared 0 bases from V and 3 bases from J, leaving 10 bases between. This CDR3 has 14 amino acids. Germline V gives CDR1 SGDLS, CDR2 YYNGEE.

The V and J genes are TRBV5-4 and TRBJ2-7, with TRBD1 matching 9 bases. After removal of 0 bases from V and 5 bases from J, the junction contained 6 bases not matched to a gene. The CDR3 consists of 15 residues. The germline V gene encodes CDR1 SGHNT and CDR2 YYREEE (reference sequence). Written as DNA, the CDR3 is TGTGCCAGCAGCTTGGAGGGACAGGGAGACCACGAGCAGTACTTC. Its protein is CASSLEGQGDHEQYF. Variable domain in full (rest from reference TRBV5-4 and TRBJ2-7): ETGVTQSPTHLIKTRGQQVTLRCSSQSGHNTVSWYQQALGQGPQFIFQYYREEENGRGNFPPRFSGLQFPNYSSELNVNALELDDSALYLCASSLEGQGDHEQYFGPGTRLTVT.

The gene calls are TRBV30 and TRBJ1-5; D possibly corresponds to TRBD1 (6 bases). The CDR3 totals 15 residues. Trimming took 0 bases from V and 4 from J, leaving 13 bases between them. Germline CDR1 GTSNPN, CDR2 SVGIG (reference sequence). This chain's CDR3 is CAWSVRGQGNQPQHF. The CDR3 DNA is TGTGCCTGGAGTGTACGAGGTCAGGGGAATCAGCCCCAGCATTTT. Variable domain in full (rest from reference TRBV30 and TRBJ1-5): SQTIHQWPATLVQPVGSPLSLECTVEGTSNPNLYWYRQAAGRGLQLLFYSVGIGQISSEVPQNLSASRPQDRQFILSSKKLLLSDSGFYLCAWSVRGQGNQPQHFGDGTRLSIL.

On this clone: The same CDR3 also results from other DNA sequences found in this sample. This chain uses TRBV11-2 with TRBJ2-3; 13 bases map to TRBD2. The CDR3 length is 15 residues. From germline, CDR1 is SGHAT and CDR2 FQNNGV. Trimming took 9 bases from V and 2 from J; bases not matched to a gene: 5. The CDR3 sequence is CASSLAGGTTDTQYF. The CDR3 DNA follows: TGTGCCAGTTCACTAGCGGGAGGGACCACAGATACGCAGTATTTT. The entire variable domain, with the rest obtained from reference TRBV11-2 and TRBJ2-3, is as follows: EAGVAQSPRYKIIEKRQSVAFWCNPISGHATLYWYQQILGQGPKLLIQFQNNGVVDDSQLPKDRFSAERLKGVDSTLKIQPAKLEDSAVYLCASSLAGGTTDTQYFGPGTRLTVL.

The chain is built from TRBV6-5 and TRBJ2-2; D tentatively reads TRBD1 or TRBD2 (6 bases each). The CDR3 is made up of 14 amino acids. Germline CDR1 reads MNHEY; CDR2 reads SVGAGI. With 6 bases removed from V and 5 bases from J, the gap between germline ends came to 13 bases. CDR3 bases: TGTGCCAGCAGAGAGGGGGGCTGGACCGGGGAGCTGTTTTTT. Its protein is CASREGGWTGELFF.

V usage is TRBV7-9 and J usage is TRBJ2-3; TRBD2 aligns across 7 bases. CDR1 and CDR2 (germline): SEHNR, FQNEAQ (reference sequence). The ends lost 5 bases at V and 0 bases at J; junction bases unmatched: 8. The CDR3 loop spans 16 amino acids. Here the CDR3 DNA reads TGTGCCAGCAGCGTACCCAGCGGGACTAGCACAGATACGCAGTATTTT. Translating it yields CASSVPSGTSTDTQYF.

DNA of the CDR3: TGTGCCAGCAGCTTAGAGGGGACAGGATACGAGCAGTACTTC. Translating it yields CASSLEGTGYEQYF. This chain joins TRBV13 and TRBJ2-7, with 8 bases lining up with TRBD1. The ends lost 1 base at V and 4 bases at J; junction bases unmatched: 3. CDR3 length: 14 residues. Germline CDR1 reads PRHDT; CDR2 reads FYEKMQ (reference sequence).